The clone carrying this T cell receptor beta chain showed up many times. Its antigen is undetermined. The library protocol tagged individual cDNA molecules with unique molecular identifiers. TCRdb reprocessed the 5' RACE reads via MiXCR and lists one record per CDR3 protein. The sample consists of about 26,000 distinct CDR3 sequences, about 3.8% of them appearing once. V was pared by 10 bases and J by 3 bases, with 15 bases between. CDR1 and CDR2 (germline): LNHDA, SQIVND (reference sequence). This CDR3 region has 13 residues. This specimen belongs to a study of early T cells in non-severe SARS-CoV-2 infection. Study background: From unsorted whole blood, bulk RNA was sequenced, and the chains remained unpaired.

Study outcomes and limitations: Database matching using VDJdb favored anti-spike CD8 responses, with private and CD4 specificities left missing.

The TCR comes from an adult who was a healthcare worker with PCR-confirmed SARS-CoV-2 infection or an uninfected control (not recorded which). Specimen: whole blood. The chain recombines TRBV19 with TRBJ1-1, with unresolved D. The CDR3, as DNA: TGTGCCACCCGGCGGGAGGGCCACACTGAAGCTTTCTTT. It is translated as CATRREGHTEAFF.